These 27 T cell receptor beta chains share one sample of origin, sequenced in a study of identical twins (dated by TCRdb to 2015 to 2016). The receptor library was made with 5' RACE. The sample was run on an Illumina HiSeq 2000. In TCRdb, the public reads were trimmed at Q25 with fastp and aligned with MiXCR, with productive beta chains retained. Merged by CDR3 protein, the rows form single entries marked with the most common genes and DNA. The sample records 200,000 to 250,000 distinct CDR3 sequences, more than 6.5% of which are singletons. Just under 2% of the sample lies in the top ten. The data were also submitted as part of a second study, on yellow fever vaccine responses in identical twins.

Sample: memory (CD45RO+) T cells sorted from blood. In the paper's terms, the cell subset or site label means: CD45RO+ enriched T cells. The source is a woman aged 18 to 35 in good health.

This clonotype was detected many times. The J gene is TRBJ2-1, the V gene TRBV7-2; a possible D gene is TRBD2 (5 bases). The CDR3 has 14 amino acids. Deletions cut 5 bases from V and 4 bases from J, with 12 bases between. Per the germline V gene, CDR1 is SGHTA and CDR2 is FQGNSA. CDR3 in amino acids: CASSNGERYNEQFF. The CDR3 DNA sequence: TGTGCCAGCAGCAACGGGGAGCGATACAATGAGCAGTTCTTC.

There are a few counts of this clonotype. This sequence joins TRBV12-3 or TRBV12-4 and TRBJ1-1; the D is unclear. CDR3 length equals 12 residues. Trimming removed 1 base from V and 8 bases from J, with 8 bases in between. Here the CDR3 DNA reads TGTGCCAGCAGTTTAGACGTGTTCGAAGCTTTCTTT. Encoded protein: CASSLDVFEAFF.

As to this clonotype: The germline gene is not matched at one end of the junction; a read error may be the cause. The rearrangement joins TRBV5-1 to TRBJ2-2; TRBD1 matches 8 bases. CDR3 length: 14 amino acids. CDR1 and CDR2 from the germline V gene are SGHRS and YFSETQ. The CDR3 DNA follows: TGCGCCAGCAGCTCGGGACAGGACACCGGGGAGCCGTTTTTT. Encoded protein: CASSSGQDTGEPFF.

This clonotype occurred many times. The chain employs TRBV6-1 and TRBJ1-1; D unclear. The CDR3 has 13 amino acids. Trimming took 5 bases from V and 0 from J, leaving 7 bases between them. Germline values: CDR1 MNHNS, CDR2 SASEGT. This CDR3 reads CASSPNMNTEAFF. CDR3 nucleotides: TGTGCCAGCAGTCCCAACATGAACACTGAAGCTTTCTTT.

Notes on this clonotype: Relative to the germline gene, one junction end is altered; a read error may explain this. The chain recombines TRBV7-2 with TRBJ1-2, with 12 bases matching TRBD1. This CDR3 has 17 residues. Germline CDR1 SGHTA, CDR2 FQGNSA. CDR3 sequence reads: CASSHGTGGAKGYGSTF. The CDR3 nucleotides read TGTGCCAGCAGCCATGGGACAGGGGGCGCGAAAGGGTATGGCTCCACCTTC. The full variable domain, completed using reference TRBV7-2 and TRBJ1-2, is GAGVSQSPSNKVTEKGKDVELRCDPISGHTALYWYRQSLGQGLEFLIYFQGNSAPDKSGLPSDRFSAERTGGSVSTLTIQRTQQEDSAVYLCASSHGTGGAKGYGSTFGSGTRLTVV.

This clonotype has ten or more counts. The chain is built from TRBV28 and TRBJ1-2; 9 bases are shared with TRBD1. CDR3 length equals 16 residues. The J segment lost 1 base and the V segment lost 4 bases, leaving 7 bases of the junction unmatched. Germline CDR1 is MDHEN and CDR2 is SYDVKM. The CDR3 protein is CASSSGQGRINYGYTF. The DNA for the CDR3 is TGTGCCAGCAGTTCGGGACAGGGTCGAATTAACTATGGCTACACCTTC.

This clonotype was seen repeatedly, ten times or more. The CDR3 DNA reads as TGCGCCAGCAGCCACAAGCGGGAGGGGGGGAACGAGCAGTACTTC. The encoded protein is CASSHKREGGNEQYF. V gene TRBV4-3 combines with J gene TRBJ2-7, with 10 nucleotides matching TRBD2. The CDR3 has 15 residues. V lost 3 bases and J lost 5; bases outside the gene matches: 7. In germline, CDR1 is LGHNA, CDR2 YSLEER.

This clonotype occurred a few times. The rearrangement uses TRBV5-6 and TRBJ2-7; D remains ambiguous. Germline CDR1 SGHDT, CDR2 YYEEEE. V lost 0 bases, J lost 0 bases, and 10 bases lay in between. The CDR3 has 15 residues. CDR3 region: CASSLVGMSSYEQYF. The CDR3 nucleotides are TGTGCCAGCAGCTTGGTTGGCATGAGCTCCTACGAGCAGTACTTC. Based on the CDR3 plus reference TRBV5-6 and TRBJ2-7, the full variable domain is DAGVTQSPTHLIKTRGQQVTLRCSPKSGHDTVSWYQQALGQGPQFIFQYYEEEERQRGNFPDRFSGHQFPNYSSELNVNALLLGDSALYLCASSLVGMSSYEQYFGPGTRLTVT.

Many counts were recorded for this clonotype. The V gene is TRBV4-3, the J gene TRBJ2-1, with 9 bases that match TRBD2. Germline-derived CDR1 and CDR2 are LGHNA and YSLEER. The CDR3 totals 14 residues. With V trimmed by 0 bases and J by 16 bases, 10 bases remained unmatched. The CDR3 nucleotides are TGCGCCAGCAGCCAAGACGGTAGCGGGAGTAAATCCTTCTTC. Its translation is CASSQDGSGSKSFF.

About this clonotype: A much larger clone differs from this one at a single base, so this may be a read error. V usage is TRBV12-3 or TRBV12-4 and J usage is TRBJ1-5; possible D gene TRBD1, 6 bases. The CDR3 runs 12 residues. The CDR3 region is CASRLGGQPRHF. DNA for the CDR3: TGTGCCAGCAGACTAGGGGGGCAGCCCCGGCATTTT.

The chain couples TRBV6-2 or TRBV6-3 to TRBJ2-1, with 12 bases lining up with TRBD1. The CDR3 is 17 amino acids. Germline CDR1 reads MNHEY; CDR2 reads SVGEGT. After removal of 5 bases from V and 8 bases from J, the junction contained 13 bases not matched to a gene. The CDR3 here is CASSGRRGTGGVDEQFF. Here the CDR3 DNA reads TGTGCCAGCAGTGGTCGACGGGGGACAGGGGGCGTTGATGAGCAGTTCTTC.

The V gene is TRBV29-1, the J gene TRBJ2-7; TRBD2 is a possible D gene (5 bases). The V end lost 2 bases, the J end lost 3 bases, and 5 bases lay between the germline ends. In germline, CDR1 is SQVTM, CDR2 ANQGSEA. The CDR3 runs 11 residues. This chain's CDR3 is CSVETSYEQYF. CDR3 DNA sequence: TGCAGCGTTGAAACTAGCTACGAGCAGTACTTC.

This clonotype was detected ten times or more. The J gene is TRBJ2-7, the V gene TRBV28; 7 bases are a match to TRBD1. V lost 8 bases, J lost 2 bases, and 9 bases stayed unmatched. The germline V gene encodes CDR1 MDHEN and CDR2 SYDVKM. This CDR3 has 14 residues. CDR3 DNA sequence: TGTGCCAGCCTACAGACAGGGCCAACCTACGAGCAGTACTTC. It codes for CASLQTGPTYEQYF.

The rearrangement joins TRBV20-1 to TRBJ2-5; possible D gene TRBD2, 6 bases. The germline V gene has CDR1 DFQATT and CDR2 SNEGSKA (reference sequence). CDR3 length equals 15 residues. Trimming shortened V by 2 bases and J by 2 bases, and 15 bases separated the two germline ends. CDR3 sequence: CSARPFLAKQETQYF. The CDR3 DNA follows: TGCAGTGCTAGACCCTTCCTAGCGAAACAAGAGACCCAGTACTTC.

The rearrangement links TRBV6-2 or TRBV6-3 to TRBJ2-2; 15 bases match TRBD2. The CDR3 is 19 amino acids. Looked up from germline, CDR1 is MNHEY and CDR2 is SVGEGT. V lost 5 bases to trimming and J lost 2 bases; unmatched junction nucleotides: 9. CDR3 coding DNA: TGTGCCAGCAGTCGCGCCGGGACTAGCGGGAGGAGAAACACCGGGGAGCTGTTTTTT. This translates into CASSRAGTSGRRNTGELFF.

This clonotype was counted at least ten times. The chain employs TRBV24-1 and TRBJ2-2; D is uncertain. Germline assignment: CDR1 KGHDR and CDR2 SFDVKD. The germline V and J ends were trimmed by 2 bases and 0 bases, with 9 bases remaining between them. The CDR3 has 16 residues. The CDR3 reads CATSDSRHANTGELFF. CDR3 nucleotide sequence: TGTGCCACCAGTGATTCCAGACACGCGAACACCGGGGAGCTGTTTTTT.

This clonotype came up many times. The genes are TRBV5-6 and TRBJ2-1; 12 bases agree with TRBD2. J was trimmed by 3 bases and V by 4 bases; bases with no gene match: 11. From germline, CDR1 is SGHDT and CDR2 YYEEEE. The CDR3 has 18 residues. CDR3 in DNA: TGTGCCAGCAGCAGCTCTAGCGGGGGGGCCTCGTTCTACAATGAGCAGTTCTTC. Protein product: CASSSSSGGASFYNEQFF.

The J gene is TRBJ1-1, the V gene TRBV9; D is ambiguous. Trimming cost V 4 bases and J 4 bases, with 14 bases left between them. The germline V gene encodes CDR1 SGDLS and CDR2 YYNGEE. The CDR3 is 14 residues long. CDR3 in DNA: TGTGCCAGCAGCTATTCCGGGATGGCCACTGAAGCTTTCTTT. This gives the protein CASSYSGMATEAFF. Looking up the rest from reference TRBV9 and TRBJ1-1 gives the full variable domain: DSGVTQTPKHLITATGQRVTLRCSPRSGDLSVYWYQQSLDQGLQFLIQYYNGEERAKGNILERFSAQQFPDLHSELNLSSLELGDSALYFCASSYSGMATEAFFGQGTRLTVV.

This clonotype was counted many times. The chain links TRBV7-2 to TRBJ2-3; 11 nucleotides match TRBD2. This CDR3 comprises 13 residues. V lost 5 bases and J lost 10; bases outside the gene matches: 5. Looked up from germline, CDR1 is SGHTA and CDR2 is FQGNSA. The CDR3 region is CASSQTSGTAQYF. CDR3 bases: TGTGCCAGCAGCCAGACTAGCGGGACGGCGCAGTATTTT.

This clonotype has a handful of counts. The CDR3 DNA is TGCAGTGCTGACCCGATGGGGGCCCAAGAGACCCAGTACTTC. It is translated as CSADPMGAQETQYF. The V gene is TRBV20-1, the J gene TRBJ2-5; D is perhaps TRBD1 (6 bases). The CDR3 has 14 amino acids. CDR1 is DFQATT and CDR2 is SNEGSKA in the germline V gene (reference sequence). V was shortened by 5 bases and J by 1 base, with 14 bases between the two germline ends.

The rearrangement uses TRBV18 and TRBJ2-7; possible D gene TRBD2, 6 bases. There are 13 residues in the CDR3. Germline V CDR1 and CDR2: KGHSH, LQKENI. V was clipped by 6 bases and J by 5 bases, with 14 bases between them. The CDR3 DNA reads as TGTGCCAGCTCGCGGGGTTTGGATAACGAGCAGTACTTC. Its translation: CASSRGLDNEQYF.

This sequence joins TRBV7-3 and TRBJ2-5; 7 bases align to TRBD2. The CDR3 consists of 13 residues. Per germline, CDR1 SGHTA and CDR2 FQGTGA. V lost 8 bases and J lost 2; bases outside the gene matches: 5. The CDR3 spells CASSRLAQETQYF. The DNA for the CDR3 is TGTGCCAGCTCGCGACTAGCTCAAGAGACCCAGTACTTC.

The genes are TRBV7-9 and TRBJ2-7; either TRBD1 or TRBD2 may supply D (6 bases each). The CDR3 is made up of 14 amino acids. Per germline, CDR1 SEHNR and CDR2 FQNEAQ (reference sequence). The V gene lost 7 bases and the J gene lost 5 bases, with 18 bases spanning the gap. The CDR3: CASNERGRINEQYF. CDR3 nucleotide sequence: TGTGCCAGCAACGAACGGGGGCGCATAAACGAGCAGTACTTC. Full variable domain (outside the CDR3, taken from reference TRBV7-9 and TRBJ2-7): DTGVSQNPRHKITKRGQNVTFRCDPISEHNRLYWYRQTLGQGPEFLTYFQNEAQLEKSRLLSDRFSAERPKGSFSTLEIQRTEQGDSAMYLCASNERGRINEQYFGPGTRLTVT.

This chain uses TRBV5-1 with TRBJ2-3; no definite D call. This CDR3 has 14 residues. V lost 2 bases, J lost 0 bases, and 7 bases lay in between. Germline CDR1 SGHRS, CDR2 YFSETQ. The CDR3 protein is CASSFPSSTDTQYF. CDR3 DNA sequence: TGCGCCAGCAGCTTTCCGTCCAGCACAGATACGCAGTATTTT.

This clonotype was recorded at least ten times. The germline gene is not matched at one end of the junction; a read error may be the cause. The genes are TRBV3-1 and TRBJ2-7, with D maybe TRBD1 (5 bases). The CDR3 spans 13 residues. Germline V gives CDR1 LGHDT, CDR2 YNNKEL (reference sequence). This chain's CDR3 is CASSRTRSSEQYF. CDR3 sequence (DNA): TGTGCCAGCAGCCGGACAAGGTCCTCCGAGCAGTACTTC.

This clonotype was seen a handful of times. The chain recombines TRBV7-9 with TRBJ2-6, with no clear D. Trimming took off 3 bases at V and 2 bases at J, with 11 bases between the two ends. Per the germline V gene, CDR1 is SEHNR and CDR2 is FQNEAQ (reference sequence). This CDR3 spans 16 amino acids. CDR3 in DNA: TGTGCCAGCAGCTTGAGAATTGCGACTGGGGCCAACGTCCTGACTTTC. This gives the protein CASSLRIATGANVLTF. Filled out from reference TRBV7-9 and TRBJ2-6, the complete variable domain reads DTGVSQNPRHKITKRGQNVTFRCDPISEHNRLYWYRQTLGQGPEFLTYFQNEAQLEKSRLLSDRFSAERPKGSFSTLEIQRTEQGDSAMYLCASSLRIATGANVLTFGAGSRLTVL.

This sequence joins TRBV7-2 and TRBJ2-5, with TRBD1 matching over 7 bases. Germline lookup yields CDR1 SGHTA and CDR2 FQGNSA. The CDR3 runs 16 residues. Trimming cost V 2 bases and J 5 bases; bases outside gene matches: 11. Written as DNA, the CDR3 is TGTGCCAGCAGCTTATACAGGAGCCCGACAGGGGAGACCCAGTACTTC. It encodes CASSLYRSPTGETQYF. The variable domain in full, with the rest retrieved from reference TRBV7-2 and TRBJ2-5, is GAGVSQSPSNKVTEKGKDVELRCDPISGHTALYWYRQSLGQGLEFLIYFQGNSAPDKSGLPSDRFSAERTGGSVSTLTIQRTQQEDSAVYLCASSLYRSPTGETQYFGPGTRLLVL.